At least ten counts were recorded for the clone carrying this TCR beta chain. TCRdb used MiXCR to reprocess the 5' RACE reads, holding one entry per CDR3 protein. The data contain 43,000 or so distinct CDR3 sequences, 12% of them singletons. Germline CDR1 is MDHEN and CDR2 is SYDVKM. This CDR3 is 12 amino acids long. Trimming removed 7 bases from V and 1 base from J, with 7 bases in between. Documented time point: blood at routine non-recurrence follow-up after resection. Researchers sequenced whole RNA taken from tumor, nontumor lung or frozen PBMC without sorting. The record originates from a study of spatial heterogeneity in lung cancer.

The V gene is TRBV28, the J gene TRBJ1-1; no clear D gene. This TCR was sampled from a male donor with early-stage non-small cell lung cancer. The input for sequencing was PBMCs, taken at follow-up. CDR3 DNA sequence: TGTGCCAGCACAGGTCAGAACACTGAAGCTTTCTTT. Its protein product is CASTGQNTEAFF.